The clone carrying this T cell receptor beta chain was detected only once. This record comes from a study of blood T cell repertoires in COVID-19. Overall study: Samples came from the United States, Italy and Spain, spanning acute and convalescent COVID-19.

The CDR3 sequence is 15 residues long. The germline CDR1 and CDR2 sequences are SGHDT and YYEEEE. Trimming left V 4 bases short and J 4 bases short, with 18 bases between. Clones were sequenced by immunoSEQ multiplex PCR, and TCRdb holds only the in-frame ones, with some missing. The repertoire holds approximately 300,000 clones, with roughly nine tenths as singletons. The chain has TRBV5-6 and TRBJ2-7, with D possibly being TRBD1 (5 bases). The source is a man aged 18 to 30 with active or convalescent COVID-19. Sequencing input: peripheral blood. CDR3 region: CASSPRRVRDYEQYF. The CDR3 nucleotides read TGTGCCAGCAGCCCGAGACGCGTCAGGGATTACGAGCAGTACTTC.